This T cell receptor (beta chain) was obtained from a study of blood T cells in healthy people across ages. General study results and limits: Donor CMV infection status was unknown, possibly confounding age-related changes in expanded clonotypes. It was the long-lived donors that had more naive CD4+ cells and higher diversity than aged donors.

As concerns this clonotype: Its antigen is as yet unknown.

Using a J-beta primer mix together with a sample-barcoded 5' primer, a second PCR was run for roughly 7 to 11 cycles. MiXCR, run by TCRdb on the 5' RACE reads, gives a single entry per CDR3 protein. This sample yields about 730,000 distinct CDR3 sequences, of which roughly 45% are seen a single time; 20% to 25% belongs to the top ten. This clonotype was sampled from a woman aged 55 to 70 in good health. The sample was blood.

The CDR3 sequence is CASSLTTGNYGYTF. CDR3 in DNA: TGTGCCAGCAGCTTAACGACAGGGAACTATGGCTACACCTTC. The gene calls are TRBV7-3 and TRBJ1-2, with TRBD1 identical over 7 bases. This CDR3 comprises 14 residues. The germline V gene has CDR1 SGHTA and CDR2 FQGTGA. V was clipped by 0 bases and J by 2 bases; unmatched bases: 0.